The 18 T cell receptor beta chains given below trace back to one sample, sequenced in a study of blood T cell repertoires in COVID-19 (dated by TCRdb to the early 2020s). The library was generated by the immunoSEQ multiplex PCR assay. The source is immuneACCESS, and TCRdb retained only in-frame sequences with V and J called. Part of the clones is not carried over; for the studies checked, unresolved V genes explain less than half of this, and the remainder is unexplained. The sample has about 310,000 clones on record, roughly 90% of them singletons. The ten largest account for about 9.4% of the sample. The specimen sequenced was PBMCs or T cells enriched from blood (not recorded which). The receptors come from a young woman who had recovered from COVID-19.

This sequence joins TRBV6-2 or TRBV6-3 and TRBJ1-1; 8 positions agree with TRBD1. The V gene end was trimmed by 5 bases and the J gene end by 11 bases; junction bases not matched to a gene: 7. From germline, CDR1 is MNHEY and CDR2 SVGEGT. The CDR3 sequence is 12 residues long. CDR3 DNA sequence: TGTGCCAGCAGTGGCTACAGGGGGACTGCTTTCTTT. It codes for CASSGYRGTAFF.

The chain combines TRBV9 with TRBJ1-1, with TRBD1 matching 7 bases. Germline V CDR1 and CDR2: SGDLS, YYNGEE. V lost 4 bases and J lost 2; bases outside the gene matches: 17. The CDR3 is 18 residues long. CDR3 DNA sequence: TGTGCCAGCAGCCATCCCTACCGCGGGACAGACTCTAACACTGAAGCTTTCTTT. Its protein is CASSHPYRGTDSNTEAFF.

In its sample, this clone was seen once. The chain uses TRBV5-1 and TRBJ2-7; TRBD1 agrees at 8 bases. Unmatched junction bases numbered 9, after V lost 5 bases and J lost 5 bases. CDR3 length: 14 residues. The germline V gene encodes CDR1 SGHRS and CDR2 YFSETQ. CDR3 region: CASRKGQGGDEQYF. In DNA form, the CDR3 reads TGCGCCAGCAGGAAAGGACAGGGAGGCGACGAGCAGTACTTC.

The genes are TRBV27 and TRBJ2-4, with TRBD2 as a possible D gene (5 bases). Germline V gene lookup returns CDR1 MNHEY and CDR2 SMNVEV (reference sequence). The CDR3 runs to 14 residues. Trimming pared 1 base from V and 9 bases from J, leaving 13 bases between. The CDR3, as DNA: TGTGCCAGCAGTTTATTTCGGGGAGAGGGCATTCAGTACTTC. Translation gives CASSLFRGEGIQYF.

The chain carries TRBV20-1 and TRBJ2-1; D is ambiguous. CDR1 and CDR2 from the germline V gene are DFQATT and SNEGSKA (reference sequence). The V gene lost 4 bases and the J gene lost 6 bases, with 7 bases spanning the gap. The CDR3 has 11 residues. CDR3 region: CSAIQSNEQFF. The CDR3 DNA is TGCAGTGCTATACAGAGCAATGAGCAGTTCTTC.

V gene TRBV6-2 or TRBV6-3 combines with J gene TRBJ2-3; the match to TRBD2 covers 15 bases. This CDR3 comprises 17 residues. Unmatched junction bases numbered 3, after V lost 5 bases and J lost 0 bases. Germline loops: CDR1 MNHEY, CDR2 SVGEGT. CDR3 residues: CASSRGLAGGSTDTQYF. In DNA, the CDR3 is TGTGCCAGCAGTCGGGGACTAGCGGGAGGTAGCACAGATACGCAGTATTTT.

This chain uses TRBV20-1 with TRBJ2-7; tentative D call: TRBD1 (6 bases). Trimming took off 7 bases at V and 7 bases at J, with 14 bases between the two ends. Germline V gene sequence: CDR1 DFQATT, CDR2 SNEGSKA (reference sequence). The CDR3 length is 11 residues. The CDR3 DNA follows: TGCAGTGTCCAGGGGCCGCGGGAGCAGTACTTC. Amino acid sequence: CSVQGPREQYF.

This clone showed up just once. J is TRBJ1-5 and V is TRBV2; TRBD1 matches 10 bases. Germline V lookup: CDR1 SNHLY, CDR2 FYNNEI. This CDR3 spans 15 amino acids. Trimming removed 7 bases from V and 4 bases from J; junction bases left unmatched: 7. The CDR3 reads CASMMDRGLNQPQHF. DNA for the CDR3: TGTGCCAGCATGATGGACAGGGGGTTGAATCAGCCCCAGCATTTT. The complete variable domain, with remaining parts taken from reference TRBV2 and TRBJ1-5, reads EPEVTQTPSHQVTQMGQEVILRCVPISNHLYFYWYRQILGQKVEFLVSFYNNEISEKSEIFDDQFSVERPDGSNFTLKIRSTKLEDSAMYFCASMMDRGLNQPQHFGDGTRLSIL.

The chain couples TRBV18 to TRBJ2-1; 13 bases are a match to TRBD2. The CDR3 covers 14 residues. The germline V gene has CDR1 KGHSH and CDR2 LQKENI. Losses at the gene ends were 4 bases for V and 8 bases for J; bases not matched to a gene: 2. CDR3 region: CASSLGTSGDEQFF. In DNA form, the CDR3 reads TGTGCCAGCTCACTAGGGACTAGCGGGGATGAGCAGTTCTTC.

This rearrangement joins TRBV3-1 (or the pseudogene TRBV3-2) to TRBJ1-6; 8 bases are a match to TRBD1. V was clipped by 6 bases and J by 8 bases; unmatched bases: 6. The CDR3 is made up of 14 amino acids. In germline, CDR1 is LGHDT, CDR2 YNNKEL (reference sequence). CDR3 residues: CASSLQGGDSPLHF. CDR3 coding DNA: TGTGCCAGCAGTTTACAGGGGGGTGATTCACCCCTCCACTTT.

The chain has TRBV11-3 and TRBJ2-1, with D maybe TRBD1 (5 bases). Trimming stripped 6 bases from V and 5 bases from J, with 11 bases between. This CDR3 spans 13 amino acids. In germline, CDR1 is SGHNT, CDR2 YENEEA. The CDR3: CASRERGDNEQFF. CDR3 DNA: TGTGCCAGCAGGGAAAGGGGTGACAATGAGCAGTTCTTC.

The V and J genes are TRBV5-1 and TRBJ1-5, with D possibly being TRBD1 (6 bases). CDR1 and CDR2 (germline): SGHRS, YFSETQ. This CDR3 is built from 14 residues. The V end lost 0 bases, the J end lost 7 bases, and 11 bases lay between the germline ends. DNA for the CDR3: TGCGCCAGCAGCTTGGGGGCAGGGGCCCAGCCCCAGCATTTT. This encodes CASSLGAGAQPQHF.

This chain joins TRBV5-8 and TRBJ1-5, with TRBD1 identical over 9 bases. CDR1 is SGHTS, CDR2 YDEGEE, per germline. This CDR3 is built from 14 residues. With V trimmed by 3 bases and J by 5 bases, 3 bases remained unmatched. This CDR3 is CASSWGQGDQPQHF. The DNA for the CDR3 is TGTGCCAGCAGCTGGGGACAGGGAGATCAGCCCCAGCATTTT.

V is TRBV6-5 and J is TRBJ2-3; TRBD2 matches at 8 bases. The CDR3 consists of 16 residues. J was trimmed by 2 bases and V by 2 bases; bases with no gene match: 6. In germline, CDR1 is MNHEY, CDR2 SVGAGI. DNA of the CDR3: TGTGCCAGCAGTTACCAGGCGGGAGGTTTCACAGATACGCAGTATTTT. Amino acid sequence: CASSYQAGGFTDTQYF.

V is TRBV19 and J is TRBJ2-1; 8 bases fit TRBD2. After removal of 6 bases from V and 2 bases from J, the junction contained 3 bases not matched to a gene. This CDR3 spans 14 amino acids. The germline CDR1 and CDR2 sequences are LNHDA and SQIVND (reference sequence). CDR3 in amino acids: CASRVAGPYNEQFF. The CDR3 nucleotides are TGTGCCAGTAGAGTAGCGGGGCCCTACAATGAGCAGTTCTTC.

V is TRBV7-9 and J is TRBJ2-7, with no clear D. Germline V gene sequence: CDR1 SEHNR, CDR2 FQNEAQ (reference sequence). The CDR3 sequence is 14 residues long. Trimming stripped 1 base from V and 3 bases from J, with 10 bases between. This chain's CDR3 is CASSLVADIYEQYF. CDR3 sequence (DNA): TGTGCCAGCAGCTTAGTGGCAGATATCTACGAGCAGTACTTC.

The chain couples TRBV19 to TRBJ1-1; the D gene is possibly TRBD1 (5 bases). Between the trimmed V and J ends, which lost 7 bases and 4 bases, there was a span of 13 bases. The germline V gene encodes CDR1 LNHDA and CDR2 SQIVND (reference sequence). The CDR3 sequence is 13 residues long. The CDR3 DNA reads TGTGCCAGTACCCAGGGCTTGGGCACTGAAGCTTTCTTT. Translated, it gives CASTQGLGTEAFF.

J is TRBJ2-7 and V is TRBV27, with TRBD2 matching over 8 bases. J lost 7 bases, V lost 4 bases, and 15 bases had no gene match. The CDR3 is 16 residues long. Germline V gives CDR1 MNHEY, CDR2 SMNVEV (reference sequence). As DNA, the CDR3 is TGTGCCAGCAGTTCCCCGGGATTAGCGGGACTACGTGAGCAGTACTTC. This sequence encodes CASSSPGLAGLREQYF.